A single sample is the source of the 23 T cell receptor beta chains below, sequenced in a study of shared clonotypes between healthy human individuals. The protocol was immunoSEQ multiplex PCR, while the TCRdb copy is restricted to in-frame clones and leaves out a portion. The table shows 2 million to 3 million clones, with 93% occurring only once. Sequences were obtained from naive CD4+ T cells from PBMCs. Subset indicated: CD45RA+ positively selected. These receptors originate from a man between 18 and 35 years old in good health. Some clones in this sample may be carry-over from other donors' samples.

The CDR3 is CASSLGLGRSGYNEQFF. The CDR3 nucleotides are TGTGCCAGCAGCTTAGGTTTGGGCCGCTCAGGTTACAATGAGCAGTTCTTC. The V gene is TRBV7-6, the J gene TRBJ2-1, with D uncertain. Germline-derived CDR1 and CDR2 are SGHVS and FNYEAQ. Between the trimmed V and J ends, which lost 1 base and 4 bases, there was a span of 17 bases. The CDR3 totals 17 residues.

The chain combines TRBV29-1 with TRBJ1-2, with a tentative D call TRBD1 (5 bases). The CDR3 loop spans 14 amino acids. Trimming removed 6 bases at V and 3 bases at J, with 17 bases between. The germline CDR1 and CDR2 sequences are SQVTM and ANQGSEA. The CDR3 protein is CSVGDEFTYYGYTF. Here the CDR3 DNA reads TGCAGCGTCGGGGACGAATTTACTTACTATGGCTACACCTTC. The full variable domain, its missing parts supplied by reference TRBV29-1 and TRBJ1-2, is SAVISQKPSRDICQRGTSLTIQCQVDSQVTMMFWYRQQPGQSLTLIATANQGSEATYESGFVIDKFPISRPNLTFSTLTVSNMSPEDSSIYLCSVGDEFTYYGYTFGSGTRLTVV.

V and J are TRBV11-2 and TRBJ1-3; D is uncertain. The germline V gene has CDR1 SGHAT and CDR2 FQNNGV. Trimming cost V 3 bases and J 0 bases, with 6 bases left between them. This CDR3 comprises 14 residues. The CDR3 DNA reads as TGTGCCAGCAGCTTCTCGCCCTCTGGAAACACCATATATTTT. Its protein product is CASSFSPSGNTIYF. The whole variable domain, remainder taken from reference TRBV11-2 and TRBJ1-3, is EAGVAQSPRYKIIEKRQSVAFWCNPISGHATLYWYQQILGQGPKLLIQFQNNGVVDDSQLPKDRFSAERLKGVDSTLKIQPAKLEDSAVYLCASSFSPSGNTIYFGEGSWLTVV.

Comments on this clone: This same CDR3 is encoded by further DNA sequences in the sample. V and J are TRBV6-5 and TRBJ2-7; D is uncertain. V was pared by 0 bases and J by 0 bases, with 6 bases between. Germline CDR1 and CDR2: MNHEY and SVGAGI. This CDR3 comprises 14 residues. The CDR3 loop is CASSYSRSSYEQYF. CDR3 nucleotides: TGTGCCAGCAGTTACTCCCGGAGCTCCTACGAGCAGTACTTC.

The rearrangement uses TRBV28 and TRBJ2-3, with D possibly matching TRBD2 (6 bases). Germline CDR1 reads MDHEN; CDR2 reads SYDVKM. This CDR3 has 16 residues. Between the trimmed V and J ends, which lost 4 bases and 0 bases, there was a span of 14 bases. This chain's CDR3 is CASSSKGGDSTDTQYF. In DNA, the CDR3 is TGTGCCAGCAGTTCAAAAGGAGGGGATAGCACAGATACGCAGTATTTT.

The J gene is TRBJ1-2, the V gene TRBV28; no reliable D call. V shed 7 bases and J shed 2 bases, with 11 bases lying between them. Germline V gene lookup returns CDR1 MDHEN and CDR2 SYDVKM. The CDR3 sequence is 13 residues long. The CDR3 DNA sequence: TGTGCCAGCATATCCCTGTCCAACTATGGCTACACCTTC. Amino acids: CASISLSNYGYTF.

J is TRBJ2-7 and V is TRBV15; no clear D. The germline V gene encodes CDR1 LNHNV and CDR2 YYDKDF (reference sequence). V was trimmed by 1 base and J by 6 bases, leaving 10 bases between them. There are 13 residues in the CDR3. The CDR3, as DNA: TGTGCCACCAGCAGAGTTCGCGGCAGCGAGCAGTACTTC. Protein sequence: CATSRVRGSEQYF.

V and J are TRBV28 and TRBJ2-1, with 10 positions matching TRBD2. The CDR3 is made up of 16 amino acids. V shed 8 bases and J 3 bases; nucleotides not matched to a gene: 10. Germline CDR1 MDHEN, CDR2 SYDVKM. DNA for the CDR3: TGTGCCAGCGCTTCCCTACTAGCGGGAAACTACAATGAGCAGTTCTTC. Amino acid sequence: CASASLLAGNYNEQFF. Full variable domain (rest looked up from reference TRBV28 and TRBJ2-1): DVKVTQSSRYLVKRTGEKVFLECVQDMDHENMFWYRQDPGLGLRLIYFSYDVKMKEKGDIPEGYSVSREKKERFSLILESASTNQTSMYLCASASLLAGNYNEQFFGPGTRLTVL.

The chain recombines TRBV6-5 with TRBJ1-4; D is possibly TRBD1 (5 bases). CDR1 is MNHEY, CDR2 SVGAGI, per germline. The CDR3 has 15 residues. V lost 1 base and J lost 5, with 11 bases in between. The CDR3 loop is CASSYFGSGNEKLFF. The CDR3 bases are TGTGCCAGCAGTTACTTCGGGTCAGGGAATGAAAAACTGTTTTTT.

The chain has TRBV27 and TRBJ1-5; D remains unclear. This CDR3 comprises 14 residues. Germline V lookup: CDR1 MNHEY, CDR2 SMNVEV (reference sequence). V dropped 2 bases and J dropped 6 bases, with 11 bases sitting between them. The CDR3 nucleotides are TGTGCCAGCAGTTTACGAAGGGCACGTCAGCCCCAGCATTTT. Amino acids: CASSLRRARQPQHF.

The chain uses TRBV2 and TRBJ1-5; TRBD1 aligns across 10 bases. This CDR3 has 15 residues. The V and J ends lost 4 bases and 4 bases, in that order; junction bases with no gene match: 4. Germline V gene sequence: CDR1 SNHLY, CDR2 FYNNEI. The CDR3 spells CASSGDRGENQPQHF. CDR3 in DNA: TGTGCCAGCAGTGGGGACAGGGGCGAGAATCAGCCCCAGCATTTT.

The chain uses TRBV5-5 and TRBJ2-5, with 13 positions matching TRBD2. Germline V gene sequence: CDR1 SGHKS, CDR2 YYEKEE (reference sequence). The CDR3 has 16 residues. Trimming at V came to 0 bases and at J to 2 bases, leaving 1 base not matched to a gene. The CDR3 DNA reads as TGTGCCAGCAGCTTGGGGGGACTAGCGGGGCAAGAGACCCAGTACTTC. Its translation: CASSLGGLAGQETQYF.

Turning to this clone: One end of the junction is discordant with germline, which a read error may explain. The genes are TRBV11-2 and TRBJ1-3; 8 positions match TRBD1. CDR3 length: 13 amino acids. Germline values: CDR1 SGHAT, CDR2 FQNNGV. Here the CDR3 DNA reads TGTGCCAGCAGCTTAGATCAGGGGGCCTTTACGAATTTT. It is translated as CASSLDQGAFTNF. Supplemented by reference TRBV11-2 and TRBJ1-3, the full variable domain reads EAGVAQSPRYKIIEKRQSVAFWCNPISGHATLYWYQQILGQGPKLLIQFQNNGVVDDSQLPKDRFSAERLKGVDSTLKIQPAKLEDSAVYLCASSLDQGAFTNFGEGSWLTVV.

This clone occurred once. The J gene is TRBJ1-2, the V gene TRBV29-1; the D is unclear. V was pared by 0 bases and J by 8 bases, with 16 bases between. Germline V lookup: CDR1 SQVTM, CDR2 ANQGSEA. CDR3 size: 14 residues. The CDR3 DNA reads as TGCAGCGTTGAAGATCGGACGCTGGGTAGGGGCTACACCTTC. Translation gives CSVEDRTLGRGYTF.

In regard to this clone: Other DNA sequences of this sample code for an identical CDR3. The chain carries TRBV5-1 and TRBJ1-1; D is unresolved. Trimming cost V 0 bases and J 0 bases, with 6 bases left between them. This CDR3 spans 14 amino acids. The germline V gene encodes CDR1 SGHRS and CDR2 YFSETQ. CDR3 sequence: CASSLGAMNTEAFF. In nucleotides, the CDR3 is TGCGCCAGCAGCTTGGGGGCGATGAACACTGAAGCTTTCTTT.

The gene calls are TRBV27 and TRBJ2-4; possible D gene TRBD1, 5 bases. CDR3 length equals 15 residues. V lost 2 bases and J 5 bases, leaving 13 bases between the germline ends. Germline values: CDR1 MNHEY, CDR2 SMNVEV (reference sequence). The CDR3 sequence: CASSLRTGTENIQYF. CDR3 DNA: TGTGCCAGCAGTTTAAGAACAGGAACGGAAAACATTCAGTACTTC.

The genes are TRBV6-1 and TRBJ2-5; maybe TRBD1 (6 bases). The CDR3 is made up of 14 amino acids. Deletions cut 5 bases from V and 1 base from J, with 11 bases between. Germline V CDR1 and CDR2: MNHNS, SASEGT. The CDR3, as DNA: TGTGCCAGCAGTTCCACAGGGTCCCAAGAGACCCAGTACTTC. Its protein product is CASSSTGSQETQYF.

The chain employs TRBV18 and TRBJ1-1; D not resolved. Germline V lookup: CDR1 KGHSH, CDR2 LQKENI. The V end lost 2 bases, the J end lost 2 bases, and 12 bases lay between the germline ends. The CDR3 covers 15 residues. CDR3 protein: CASSPYAGRNTEAFF. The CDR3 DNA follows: TGTGCCAGCTCACCATATGCGGGAAGAAACACTGAAGCTTTCTTT.

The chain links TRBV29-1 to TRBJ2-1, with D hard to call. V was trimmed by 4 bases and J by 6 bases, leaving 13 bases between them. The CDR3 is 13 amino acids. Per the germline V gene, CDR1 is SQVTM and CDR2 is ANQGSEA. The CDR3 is CSVAPLKPNEQFF. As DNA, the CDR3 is TGCAGCGTTGCCCCCCTAAAGCCCAATGAGCAGTTCTTC.

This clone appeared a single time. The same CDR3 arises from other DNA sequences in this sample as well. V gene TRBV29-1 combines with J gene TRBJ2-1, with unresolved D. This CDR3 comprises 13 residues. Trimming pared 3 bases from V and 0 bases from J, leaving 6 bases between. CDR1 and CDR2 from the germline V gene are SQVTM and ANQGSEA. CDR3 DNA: TGCAGCGTTGACAGCAGCTCCTACAATGAGCAGTTCTTC. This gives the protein CSVDSSSYNEQFF.

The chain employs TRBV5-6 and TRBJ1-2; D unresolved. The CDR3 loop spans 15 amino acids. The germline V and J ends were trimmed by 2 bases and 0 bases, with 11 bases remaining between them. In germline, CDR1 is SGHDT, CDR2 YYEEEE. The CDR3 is CASSFKGRPNYGYTF. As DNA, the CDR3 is TGTGCCAGCAGCTTCAAGGGCAGACCTAACTATGGCTACACCTTC.

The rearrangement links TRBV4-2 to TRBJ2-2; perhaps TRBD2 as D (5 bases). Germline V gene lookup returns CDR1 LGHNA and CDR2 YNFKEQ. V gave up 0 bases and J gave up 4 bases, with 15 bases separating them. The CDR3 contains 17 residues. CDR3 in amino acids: CASSQDVTPRGTGELFF. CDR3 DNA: TGTGCCAGCAGCCAAGATGTTACACCTCGGGGCACCGGGGAGCTGTTTTTT.

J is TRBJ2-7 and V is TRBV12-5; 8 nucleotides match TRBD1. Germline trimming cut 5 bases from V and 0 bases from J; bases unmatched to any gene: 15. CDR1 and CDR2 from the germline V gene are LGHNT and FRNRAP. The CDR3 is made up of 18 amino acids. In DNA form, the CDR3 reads TGTGCTAGTGGTCCCCGGGACAGGACGAAAAGGAGCTCCTACGAGCAGTACTTC. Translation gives CASGPRDRTKRSSYEQYF. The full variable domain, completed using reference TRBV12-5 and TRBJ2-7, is DARVTQTPRHKVTEMGQEVTMRCQPILGHNTVFWYRQTMMQGLELLAYFRNRAPLDDSGMPKDRFSAEMPDATLATLKIQPSEPRDSAVYFCASGPRDRTKRSSYEQYFGPGTRLTVT.